This T cell receptor (beta chain) was captured by sequencing in a study of molecular identifiers for immune sequencing clone quantification. General study points: Whereas naive cells kept under 1% of molecules in clones above 20 RNA copies, such clones held over 97% in effectors.

Libraries from naive CD8 cells were generated from approximately 20,000 to 1,000,000 sorted cells (with 10%, 30% or 50% RNA). Each CDR3 protein is one row after TCRdb ran MiXCR on the PCR reads. Here the sample spans roughly 320,000 distinct CDR3 sequences, roughly 24% being singletons. This clonotype was counted only a few times. Its antigen is undetermined. The CDR3 runs 11 residues. Between the trimmed V and J ends, which lost 5 bases and 8 bases, there was a span of 8 bases. Germline V lookup: CDR1 SGHTA, CDR2 FQGNSA. The sample taken for sequencing was naive CD8+ T cells from blood, with Jurkat cell RNA spiked in. Subset defined: FACS-sorted CD8+CD4-CCR7+CD45RA+ naive T cells. V and J are TRBV7-2 and TRBJ2-3; D is undetermined. The clonotype originates from a human donor in good health. Some libraries in this study had Jurkat cell RNA spiked in. CDR3 region: CASSGAGTQYF. The CDR3 DNA follows: TGTGCCAGCAGCGGTGCCGGTACGCAGTATTTT.